This T cell receptor beta chain was recorded in a study of blood T cell repertoires in COVID-19. Overall study: Sites in the United States, Italy and Spain provided acute and convalescent COVID-19 samples. PBMCs, B-cell-depleted T cells, or T cells were the source of the cDNA or gDNA that made up the material.

V lost 1 base and J lost 4; bases outside the gene matches: 3. The CDR3 covers 14 residues. Germline V gene sequence: CDR1 SGHTA, CDR2 FQGNSA. Per the authors' pipeline: Reference gene primer amplification gave estimated nucleated cell counts. Generated by immunoSEQ multiplex PCR, the TCRdb table keeps only in-frame clones and is missing some. V and J calls and clone size are as listed in that table; D and trimming were resolved from the DNA. The table shows fewer than 250,000 clones, with 83% occurring only once. Sequencing was done on a sample of peripheral blood. The chain recombines TRBV7-2 with TRBJ1-2; 7 bases fit TRBD1. The receptor's source is a man between 45 and 60 years old with active or convalescent COVID-19. CDR3 DNA: TGTGCCAGCAGCTTAGGGGGACAGCCCTATGGCTACACCTTC. This translates into CASSLGGQPYGYTF.